The clone carrying this TCR beta chain appeared many times. Its antigen remains unknown. Unsorted whole blood yielded blood RNA, and germline DNA was extracted as well. J was trimmed by 4 bases and V by 6 bases; bases with no gene match: 5. This CDR3 spans 14 amino acids. The data were obtained in a study of tumor-infiltrating lymphocytes in primary liver carcinoma. About the study: All patients, whether men or women, fell within 30 to 69 years of age.

Study-wide results and limits: Significantly greater top-250-clone fractions characterized tumors relative to blood (p = 0.039).

Constant-region priming of approximately 0.55 ug total RNA yielded TCR beta cDNA. What produced the TCR beta libraries was three nested multiplex PCR rounds using slightly modified ARM-PCR. In the first two PCR rounds, TRBV1-TRBV30 forward primers were paired with a C-beta reverse primer, and each round lasted roughly 10 cycles. MiXCR, run by TCRdb on the multiplex PCR reads, gives a single entry per CDR3 protein. Of 310,000 or so distinct CDR3 sequences listed, about 50% are singletons. The rearrangement uses TRBV12-3 or TRBV12-4 and TRBJ1-1, with 10 nucleotides matching TRBD1. This TCR was sampled from a woman aged 25 to 39 with primary liver carcinoma and hepatitis B virus infection. The material sequenced was peripheral blood. The DNA of the CDR3 is TGTGCCAGCAGACGGACAGGGGGTAGCACTGAAGCTTTCTTT. Its translation: CASRRTGGSTEAFF.